These 12 T cell receptor beta chains share one sample of origin, sequenced in a study of cytomegalovirus exposure and HLA in healthy donors. 13 Jbeta primers and 60 Vbeta primers were used for the PCR. The repertoire was sequenced with immunoSEQ multiplex PCR; TCRdb's copy has only in-frame clones and lacks some. Of tens of thousands of clones listed, less than 85% are singletons. Sequencing input: PBMCs. Receptors were obtained from a woman between 18 and 30 years old in good health and CMV-seronegative.

The rearrangement links TRBV6-1 to TRBJ1-2; unclear D gene. The V end was cut by 1 base, the J end by 8 bases, with 8 bases between. Germline V lookup: CDR1 MNHNS, CDR2 SASEGT. CDR3 length equals 12 residues. This CDR3 is CASSEGLLGYTF. Written as DNA, the CDR3 is TGTGCCAGCAGTGAAGGGCTGTTAGGCTACACCTTC.

This chain links TRBV7-3 with TRBJ2-5; 7 nucleotides line up with TRBD2. V shed 6 bases and J 5 bases; nucleotides not matched to a gene: 12. The CDR3 is made up of 15 amino acids. Germline V gene data show CDR1 as SGHTA and CDR2 as FQGTGA. DNA of the CDR3: TGTGCCAGCAGTGCTAGCGGAGGGGAAGTGGAGACCCAGTACTTC. This encodes CASSASGGEVETQYF. The full variable domain, rest sourced from reference TRBV7-3 and TRBJ2-5, is GAGVSQTPSNKVTEKGKYVELRCDPISGHTALYWYRQSLGQGPEFLIYFQGTGAADDSGLPNDRFFAVRPEGSVSTLKIQRTERGDSAVYLCASSASGGEVETQYFGPGTRLLVL.

This clone came up a few times. The V call is TRBV4-1, the J call TRBJ1-2, with unresolved D. This CDR3 has 12 residues. V dropped 0 bases and J dropped 4 bases, with 3 bases sitting between them. Germline V lookup: CDR1 MGHRA, CDR2 YSYEKL. The CDR3, as DNA: TGCGCCAGCAGCCAAGACAGCTATGGCTACACCTTC. Its translation: CASSQDSYGYTF.

The chain links TRBV5-1 to TRBJ2-7, with 11 bases that match TRBD1. J was trimmed by 3 bases and V by 3 bases; bases with no gene match: 2. Germline CDR1 reads SGHRS; CDR2 reads YFSETQ. The CDR3 spans 14 residues. CDR3 loop: CASSSGQGGYEQYF. As DNA, the CDR3 is TGCGCCAGCAGCTCGGGACAGGGGGGCTACGAGCAGTACTTC.

Worth noting for this clone: Its ends do not fully match the called genes, so a read error is possible. This chain joins TRBV2 and TRBJ2-4; D might be TRBD1 (6 bases). Germline assignment: CDR1 SNHLY and CDR2 FYNNEI. The CDR3 runs to 15 residues. CDR3 in amino acids: CASTRAGVAKNSQYF. The CDR3 DNA reads as TGTGCCAGCACAAGGGCAGGGGTAGCCAAAAACAGTCAGTACTTC.

The chain combines TRBV4-1 with TRBJ2-1; TRBD2 matches 14 bases. Trimming cost V 4 bases and J 7 bases; bases outside gene matches: 6. The CDR3 loop spans 16 amino acids. Germline V gene lookup returns CDR1 MGHRA and CDR2 YSYEKL. Written as DNA, the CDR3 is TGCGCCAGCAGCCGCGGACTAGCGGGAGGTTGGAATGAGCAGTTCTTC. This encodes CASSRGLAGGWNEQFF.

V usage is TRBV11-3 and J usage is TRBJ2-2, with TRBD2 identical over 12 bases. The V and J ends lost 1 base and 7 bases, in that order; junction bases with no gene match: 4. Germline V gene lookup returns CDR1 SGHNT and CDR2 YENEEA. The CDR3 covers 16 residues. The CDR3 loop reads CASSLGTSGIVGELFF. CDR3 DNA: TGTGCCAGCAGCTTAGGGACTAGCGGGATAGTCGGGGAGCTGTTTTTT.

J is TRBJ1-4 and V is TRBV2, with D perhaps TRBD1 (6 bases). Trimming cost V 3 bases and J 4 bases, with 12 bases left between them. The CDR3 runs to 15 residues. Looked up from germline, CDR1 is SNHLY and CDR2 is FYNNEI. CDR3 nucleotides: TGTGCCAGCAGTGATGGGGGGGCCGTTAATGAAAAACTGTTTTTT. It is translated as CASSDGGAVNEKLFF.

About this clone: Its ends do not fully match the called genes, so a read error is possible. V gene TRBV6-4 combines with J gene TRBJ2-6, with a possible D match to TRBD1 (5 bases). This CDR3 is 16 amino acids long. CDR1 and CDR2 (germline): MRHNA, SNTAGT. CDR3 protein: CASSESSGSGANGLTF. The CDR3 DNA follows: TGTGCCAGCAGTGAGTCGTCAGGTTCTGGGGCCAACGGCCTGACTTTC.

This rearrangement joins TRBV28 to TRBJ1-2; D is unclear. Trimming stripped 7 bases from V and 5 bases from J, with 11 bases between. The CDR3 is 12 amino acids. Germline V CDR1 and CDR2: MDHEN, SYDVKM. The CDR3 coding sequence is TGTGCCAGCAAACAAGCGGGGTATGGCTACACCTTC. Its translation: CASKQAGYGYTF.

The table lists this clone with a few counts. This chain links TRBV19 with TRBJ2-3; 7 bases align to TRBD2. J was trimmed by 6 bases and V by 7 bases; bases with no gene match: 10. Germline values: CDR1 LNHDA, CDR2 SQIVND (reference sequence). The CDR3 has 14 residues. This CDR3 is CASIGGRASDTQYF. In DNA, the CDR3 is TGTGCCAGTATAGGAGGGAGGGCCTCCGATACGCAGTATTTT.

The chain is built from TRBV30 and TRBJ2-5; D is perhaps TRBD1 (6 bases). The CDR3 totals 16 residues. Germline assignment: CDR1 GTSNPN and CDR2 SVGIG (reference sequence). V was pared by 1 base and J by 1 base, with 16 bases between. Here the CDR3 reads CAWSGQETGSQETQYF. CDR3 nucleotides: TGTGCCTGGAGTGGTCAAGAGACAGGCAGCCAAGAGACCCAGTACTTC.